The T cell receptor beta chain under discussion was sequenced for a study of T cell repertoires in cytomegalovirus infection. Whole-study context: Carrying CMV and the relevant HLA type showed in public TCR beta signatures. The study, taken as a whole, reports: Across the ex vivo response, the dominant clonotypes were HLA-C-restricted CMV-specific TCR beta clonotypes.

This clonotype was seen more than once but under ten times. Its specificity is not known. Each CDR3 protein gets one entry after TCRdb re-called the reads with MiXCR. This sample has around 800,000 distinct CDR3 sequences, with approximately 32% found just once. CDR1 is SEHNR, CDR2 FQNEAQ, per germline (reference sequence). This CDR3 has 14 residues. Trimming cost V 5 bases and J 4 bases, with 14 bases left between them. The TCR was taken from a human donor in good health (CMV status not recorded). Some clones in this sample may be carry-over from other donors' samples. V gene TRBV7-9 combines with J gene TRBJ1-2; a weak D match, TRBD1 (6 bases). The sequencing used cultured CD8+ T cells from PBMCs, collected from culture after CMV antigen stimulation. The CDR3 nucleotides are TGTGCCAGCAGCAGTAACAGGGAAAGCTATGGCTACACCTTC. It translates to CASSSNRESYGYTF.